The rows below give T cell receptor beta chains drawn from one sample of a study of blood T cell repertoires in COVID-19. Sequencing was performed with immunoSEQ multiplex PCR; in TCRdb, only in-frame clones are kept and a portion is missing. The data contain about 380,000 clones, less than 85% of them seen just once; the ten biggest clones take up roughly 3.4%. Sequencing was carried out using peripheral blood. Receptors originate from a woman aged 18-29 years with acute or convalescent COVID-19. Both conserved end residues are part of each CDR3. A D gene is named only where the DNA matches it firmly. Clone size is not always given. Where it is, it says once, few, many or a class for expanded clones.

>TRBV15|NA|TRBJ2-1|NA
TGTGCCACCAGCAGCCCCGGTCGTTATGAGCAGTTCTTC
CATSSPGRYEQFF
>TRBV14|NA|TRBJ1-2|NA
TGTGCCAGCTCTCGGGCAGGGGTCGGGGTTTATGGCTACACCTTC
CASSRAGVGVYGYTF
>TRBV5-1|NA|TRBJ2-7|TRBD1
TGCGCCAGCAGCTTTGGTCAGGGGGCTAACGAGCAGTACTTC
CASSFGQGANEQYF
>TRBV9|NA|TRBJ1-2|NA
TGTGCCAGCAGCGTAGTTGACCGGGGGGTTGGTGGCTACACCTTC
CASSVVDRGVGGYTF
>TRBV30|NA|TRBJ2-3|NA
TGTGCCTGGAGTCGCGCGGGGCCCTCCACAGATACGCAGTATTTT
CAWSRAGPSTDTQYF
>TRBV7-8|NA|TRBJ2-7|NA
TGTGCCAGCAGCTTGCGGGCCAGCCAGGACCGATCCTACGAGCAGTACTTC
CASSLRASQDRSYEQYF
>TRBV5-8|NA|TRBJ1-4|TRBD1
TGTGCCAGCAGCTGGGGACAGGGGTCTGAAAAACTGTTTTTT
CASSWGQGSEKLFF
>TRBV10-3|NA|TRBJ1-2|TRBD1
TGTGCCATCAGTGACCGGGACAGGGGACGAGGCTACACCTTC
CAISDRDRGRGYTF
>TRBV9|NA|TRBJ2-3|TRBD2
TGTGCCAGCAGCGTTCAGACTAGCGGGAGTGCAGATACGCAGTATTTT
CASSVQTSGSADTQYF
>TRBV19|NA|TRBJ1-2|NA
TGTGCCAGTAGTCCCCTTCTTACCTCTCTGCTTTCCGGGGGCTTC
CASSPLLTSLLSGGF
>TRBV21-1|NA|TRBJ1-3|NA
TGTGCCAGCAGCCGGGGGGTTCCGGAAGGAAACACCATATATTTT
CASSRGVPEGNTIYF
>TRBV18|NA|TRBJ1-4|NA
TGTGCCAGCTCACCACAGCTACAGGCTAGGGAAAAACTGTTTTTT
CASSPQLQAREKLFF
>TRBV19|NA|TRBJ2-5|TRBD2
TGTGCCAGTAGCGGGAGGGCCGTAGAGACCCAGTACTTC
CASSGRAVETQYF
>TRBV6-6|NA|TRBJ1-4|NA
TGTGCCAGCCGAATCCGGGCTAATGAAAAACTGTTTTTT
CASRIRANEKLFF
>TRBV24-1|NA|TRBJ2-5|TRBD1
TGTGCCACCAGGGGGACAGGGGAAGAGACCCAGTACTTC
CATRGTGEETQYF
>TRBV29-1|NA|TRBJ2-2|NA
TGCAGCGTTGAAGGTTTCAGGGAGGAGTCAGGGGAGCTGTTTTTT
CSVEGFREESGELFF
>TRBV6-5|once|TRBJ2-5|TRBD1
TGTGCCAGCAGCCTCGGACAGGGGTTGGAGACCCAGTACTTC
CASSLGQGLETQYF
>TRBV2|NA|TRBJ1-1|TRBD1
TGTGCCAGCAGTGAAAGTGAAGGGGGTTTGGACAGGGAGGGGACTGAAGCTTTCTTT
CASSESEGGLDREGTEAFF
>TRBV19|NA|TRBJ2-7|NA
TGTGCCAGTAGTATATACGGAGGGGTTGACAGTAACTACGAGCAGTACTTC
CASSIYGGVDSNYEQYF
>TRBV5-4|NA|TRBJ1-2|NA
TGTGCCAGCAGCTTGCGCGCATTGAACAATCAGGGCGATGGCTACACCTTC
CASSLRALNNQGDGYTF
>TRBV21-1|NA|TRBJ2-7|NA
TGTGCCGCCCAAGAGGCGGGTCCCCTAGCCGAGCAGTACTTC
CAAQEAGPLAEQYF
>TRBV6-1|NA|TRBJ2-2|NA
TGTGCCAGCAGTGAAGGGCGGGCAGGCGGCTCGAACACCGGGGAGCTGTTTTTT
CASSEGRAGGSNTGELFF
>TRBV27|once|TRBJ1-2|TRBD1
TGTGCCAGCAGACCCCTTGGAGTCGACAGGGCCAATGGCTACACCTTC
CASRPLGVDRANGYTF
>TRBV6-5|NA|TRBJ1-2|TRBD1
TGTGCCAGCAGTTACCCCATCTCGACAGGGTTCTATGGCTACACCTTC
CASSYPISTGFYGYTF
>TRBV3-1/TRBV3-2|NA|TRBJ2-1|TRBD2
TGTGCCAGCACCCCAGAAGCGGGGAGCAATGAGCAGTTCTTC
CASTPEAGSNEQFF
>TRBV5-3|NA|TRBJ2-1|NA
TGTGCCAGAAGTCCCCAGGACGGGTTCGGGAGCCCTTCCTACAATGAGCAGTTCTTC
CARSPQDGFGSPSYNEQFF
>TRBV9|NA|TRBJ1-3|NA
TGTGCCAGCAGCGTGACGGGGGTGGCTGGAAACACCATATATTTT
CASSVTGVAGNTIYF
>TRBV14|NA|TRBJ2-7|NA
TGTGCCAGCAGCCTCCGGGGGGCGCGAGAGCAGTACTTC
CASSLRGAREQYF
>TRBV7-6|NA|TRBJ2-1|NA
TGTGCCAGCAGCTTAAGCGTGGATCCTTACAATGAGCAGTTCTTC
CASSLSVDPYNEQFF
>TRBV13|NA|TRBJ2-7|TRBD1
TGTGCCAGCAGCTTATACAGGGGCGCCTACGAGCAGTACTTC
CASSLYRGAYEQYF